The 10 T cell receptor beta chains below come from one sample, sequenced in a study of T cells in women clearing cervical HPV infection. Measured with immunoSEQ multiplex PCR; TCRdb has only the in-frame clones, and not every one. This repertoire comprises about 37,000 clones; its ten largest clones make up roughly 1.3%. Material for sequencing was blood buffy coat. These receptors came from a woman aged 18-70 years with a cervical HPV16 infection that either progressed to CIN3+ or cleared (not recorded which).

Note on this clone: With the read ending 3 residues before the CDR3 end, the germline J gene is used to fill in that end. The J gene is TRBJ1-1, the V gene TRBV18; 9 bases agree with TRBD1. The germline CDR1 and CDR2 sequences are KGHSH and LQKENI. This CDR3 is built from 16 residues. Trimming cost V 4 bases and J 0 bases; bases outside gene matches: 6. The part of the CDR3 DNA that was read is TGTGCCAGCTCACGCGGACAGGGGTTGTTGAACACTGAA. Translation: CASSRGQGLLNTE. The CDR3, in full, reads CASSRGQGLLNTEAFF.

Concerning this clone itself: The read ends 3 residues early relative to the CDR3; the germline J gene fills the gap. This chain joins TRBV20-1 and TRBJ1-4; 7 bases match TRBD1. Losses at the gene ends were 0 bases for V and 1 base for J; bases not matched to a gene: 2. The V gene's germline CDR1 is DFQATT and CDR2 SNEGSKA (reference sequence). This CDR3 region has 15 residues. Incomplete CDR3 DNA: TGCAGTGCTAGAGATAGGGGGCAAACTAATGAAAAA. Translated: CSARDRGQTNEK. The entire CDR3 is CSARDRGQTNEKLFF.

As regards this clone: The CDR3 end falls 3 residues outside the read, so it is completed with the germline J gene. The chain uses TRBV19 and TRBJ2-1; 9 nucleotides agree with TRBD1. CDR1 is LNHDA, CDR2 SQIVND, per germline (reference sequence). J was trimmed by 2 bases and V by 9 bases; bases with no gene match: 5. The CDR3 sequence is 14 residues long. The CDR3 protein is CASRGQGPYNEQFF. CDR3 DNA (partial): TGTGCCAGCAGGGGACAGGGCCCCTACAATGAG.

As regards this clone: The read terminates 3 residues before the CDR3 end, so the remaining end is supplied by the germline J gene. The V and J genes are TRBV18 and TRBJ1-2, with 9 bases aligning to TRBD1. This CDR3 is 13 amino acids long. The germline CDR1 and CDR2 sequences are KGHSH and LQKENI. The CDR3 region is CASSSGTGISYTF. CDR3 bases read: TGTGCCAGCTCATCCGGGACAGGGATAAGC.

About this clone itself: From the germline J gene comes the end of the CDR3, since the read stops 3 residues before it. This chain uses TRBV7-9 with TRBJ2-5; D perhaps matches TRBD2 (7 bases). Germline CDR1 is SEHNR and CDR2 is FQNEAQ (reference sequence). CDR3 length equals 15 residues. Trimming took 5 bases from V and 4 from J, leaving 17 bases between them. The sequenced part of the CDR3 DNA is TGTGCCAGCAGCATCCCGGGGGGCCTCCTAGAGACC. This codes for CASSIPGGLLET. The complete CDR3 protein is CASSIPGGLLETQYF.

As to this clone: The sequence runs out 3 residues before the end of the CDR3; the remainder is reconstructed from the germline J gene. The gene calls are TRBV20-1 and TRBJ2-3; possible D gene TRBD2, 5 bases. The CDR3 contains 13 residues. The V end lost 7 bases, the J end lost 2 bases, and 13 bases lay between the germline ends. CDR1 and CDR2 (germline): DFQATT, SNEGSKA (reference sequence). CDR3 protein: CSVRVQFTDTQYF. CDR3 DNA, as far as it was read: TGCAGTGTGAGGGTCCAGTTCACAGATACG.

The CDR3 region is CSASGKRALSYEQYF. CDR3 DNA (partial): TGCAGTGCTAGTGGCAAGAGGGCCCTCTCCTACGAG. J is TRBJ2-7 and V is TRBV20-1, with D maybe TRBD2 (5 bases). Coverage ceases 3 residues before the CDR3 finishes, and the germline J gene fills in the end. CDR1 is DFQATT, CDR2 SNEGSKA, per germline (reference sequence). V lost 3 bases, J lost 0 bases, and 15 bases lay in between. This CDR3 contains 15 residues.

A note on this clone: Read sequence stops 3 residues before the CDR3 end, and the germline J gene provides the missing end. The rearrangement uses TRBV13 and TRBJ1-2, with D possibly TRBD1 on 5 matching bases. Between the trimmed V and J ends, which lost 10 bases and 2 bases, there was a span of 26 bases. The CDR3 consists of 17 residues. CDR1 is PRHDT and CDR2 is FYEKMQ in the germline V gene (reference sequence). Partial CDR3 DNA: TGTGCCACCAGGCCCCCTCAGCGGGGACGGGTCAACTATGGC. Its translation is CATRPPQRGRVNYG. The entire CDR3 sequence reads CATRPPQRGRVNYGYTF.

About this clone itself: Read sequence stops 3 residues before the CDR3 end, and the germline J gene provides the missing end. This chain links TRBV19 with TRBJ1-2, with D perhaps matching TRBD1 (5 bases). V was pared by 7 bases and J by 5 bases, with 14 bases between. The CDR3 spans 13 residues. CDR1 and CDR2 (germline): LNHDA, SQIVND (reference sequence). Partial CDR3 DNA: TGTGCCAGTACTTTCGACAGTCGTTATGGC. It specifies CASTFDSRYG. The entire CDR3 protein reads CASTFDSRYGYTF. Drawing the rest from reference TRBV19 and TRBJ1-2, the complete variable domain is DGGITQSPKYLFRKEGQNVTLSCEQNLNHDAMYWYRQDPGQGLRLIYYSQIVNDFQKGDIAEGYSVSREKKESFPLTVTSAQKNPTAFYLCASTFDSRYGYTFGSGTRLTVV.

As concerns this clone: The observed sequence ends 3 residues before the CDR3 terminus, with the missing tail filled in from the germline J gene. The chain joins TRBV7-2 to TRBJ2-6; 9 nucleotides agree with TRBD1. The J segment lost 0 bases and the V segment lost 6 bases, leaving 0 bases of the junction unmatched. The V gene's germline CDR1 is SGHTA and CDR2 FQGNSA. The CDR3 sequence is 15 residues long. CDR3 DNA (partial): TGTGCCAGCAGGGACAGGGGCTCTGGGGCCAACGTC. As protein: CASRDRGSGANV. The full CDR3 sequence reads CASRDRGSGANVLTF.